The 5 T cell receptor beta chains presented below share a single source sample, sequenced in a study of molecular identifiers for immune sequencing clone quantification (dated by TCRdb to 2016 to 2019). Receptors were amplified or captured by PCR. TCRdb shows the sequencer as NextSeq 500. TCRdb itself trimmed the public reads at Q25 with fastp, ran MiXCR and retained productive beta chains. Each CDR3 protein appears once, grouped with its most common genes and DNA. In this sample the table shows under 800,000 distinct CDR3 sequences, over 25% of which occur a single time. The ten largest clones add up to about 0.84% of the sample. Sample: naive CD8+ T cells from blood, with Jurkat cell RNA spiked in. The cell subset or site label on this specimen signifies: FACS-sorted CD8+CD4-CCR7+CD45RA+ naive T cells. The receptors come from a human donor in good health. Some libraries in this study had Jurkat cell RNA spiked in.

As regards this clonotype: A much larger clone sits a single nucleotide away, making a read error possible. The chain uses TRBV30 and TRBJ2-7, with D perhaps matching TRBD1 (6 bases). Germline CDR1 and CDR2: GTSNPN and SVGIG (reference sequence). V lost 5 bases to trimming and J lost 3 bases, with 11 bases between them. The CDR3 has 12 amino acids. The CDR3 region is CAWGTRGYEQYF. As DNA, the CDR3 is TGTGCCTGGGGGACAAGGGGCTACGAGCAGTACTTC.

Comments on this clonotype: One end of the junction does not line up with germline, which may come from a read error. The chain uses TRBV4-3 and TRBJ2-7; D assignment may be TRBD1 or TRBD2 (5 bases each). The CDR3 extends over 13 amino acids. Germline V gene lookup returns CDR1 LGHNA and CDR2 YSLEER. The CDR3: CASIQDRGYEQYF. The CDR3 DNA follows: TGCGCCAGCATCCAAGACAGAGGGTACGAGCAGTACTTC.

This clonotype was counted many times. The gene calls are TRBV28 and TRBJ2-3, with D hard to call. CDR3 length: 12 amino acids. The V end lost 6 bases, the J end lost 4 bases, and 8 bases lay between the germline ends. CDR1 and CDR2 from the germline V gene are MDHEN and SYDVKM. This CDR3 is CASRPHSDTQYF. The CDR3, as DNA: TGTGCCAGCAGACCGCATTCAGATACGCAGTATTTT.

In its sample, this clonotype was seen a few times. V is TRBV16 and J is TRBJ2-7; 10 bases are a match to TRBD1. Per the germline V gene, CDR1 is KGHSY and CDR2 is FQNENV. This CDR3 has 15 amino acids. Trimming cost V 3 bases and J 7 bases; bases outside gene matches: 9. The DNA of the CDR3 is TGTGCCAGCAGCCACTCCGGGACAGGGGCGGGAGAGCAGTACTTC. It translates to CASSHSGTGAGEQYF.

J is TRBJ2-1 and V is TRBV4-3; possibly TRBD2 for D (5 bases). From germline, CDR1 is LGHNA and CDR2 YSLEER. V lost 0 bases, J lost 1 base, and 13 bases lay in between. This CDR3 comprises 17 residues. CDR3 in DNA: TGCGCCAGCAGCCAAGATTTGAGTAGCGCGTCCTACAATGAGCAGTTCTTC. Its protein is CASSQDLSSASYNEQFF.